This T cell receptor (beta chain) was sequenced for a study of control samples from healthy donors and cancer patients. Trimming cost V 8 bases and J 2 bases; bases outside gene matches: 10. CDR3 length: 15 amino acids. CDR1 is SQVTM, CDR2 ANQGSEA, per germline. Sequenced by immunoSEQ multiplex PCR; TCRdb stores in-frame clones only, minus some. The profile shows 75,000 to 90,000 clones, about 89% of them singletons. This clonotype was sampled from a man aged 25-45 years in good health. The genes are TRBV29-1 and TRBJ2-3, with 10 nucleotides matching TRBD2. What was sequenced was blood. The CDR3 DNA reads TGCAGCATCTGGGAGCGGGGGGGCCCCACAGATACGCAGTATTTT. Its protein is CSIWERGGPTDTQYF.